The rows below give T cell receptor beta chains drawn from one sample of a study of T cell responses to AZD1222 COVID-19 vaccine. Clones were sequenced by immunoSEQ multiplex PCR, and TCRdb holds only the in-frame ones, with some missing. The table shows about 120,000 clones, with about 93% occurring only once. Sequenced material: peripheral blood, taken 28 days after the second AZD1222 dose. Source of these receptors: an adult who received the AZD1222 COVID-19 vaccine. Each CDR3 is given with its conserved first and last residue. The D gene is left open where the match is weak. The size of a clone is reported for some rows only, either as once, few or many, or as a class for expanded clones.

abundance: once; d_gene: TRBD2; v_gene: TRBV7-8; j_gene: TRBJ2-5; CDR3nt: TGTGCCAGCAGCCGACTAGCGGGGGAGACCCAGTACTTC; CDR3aa: CASSRLAGETQYF
abundance: NA; d_gene: TRBD2; v_gene: TRBV5-6; j_gene: TRBJ2-3; CDR3nt: TGTGCCAGCAGCTTGGAGGCTAGCGGGGGGACAGTCGGAGATACGCAGTATTTT; CDR3aa: CASSLEASGGTVGDTQYF
abundance: NA; d_gene: NA; v_gene: TRBV3-1/TRBV3-2; j_gene: TRBJ1-1; CDR3nt: TGTGCCAGCAGCCAAGATCGGAGGGTAAGGGCTTTCTTT; CDR3aa: CASSQDRRVRAFF
abundance: NA; d_gene: TRBD1; v_gene: TRBV9; j_gene: TRBJ1-2; CDR3nt: TGTGCCAGCAGCGTGGGGACAGGGGAAGGCTACACCTTC; CDR3aa: CASSVGTGEGYTF
abundance: NA; d_gene: NA; v_gene: TRBV4-3; j_gene: TRBJ1-2; CDR3nt: TGCGCCAGCAGCCAAGTCCTTTCCAACTATGGCTACACCTTC; CDR3aa: CASSQVLSNYGYTF
abundance: NA; d_gene: NA; v_gene: TRBV2; j_gene: TRBJ2-6; CDR3nt: TGTGCCACCGCACTGGACCTCTCTGGGGCCAACGTCCTGACTTTC; CDR3aa: CATALDLSGANVLTF
abundance: NA; d_gene: NA; v_gene: TRBV27; j_gene: TRBJ1-5; CDR3nt: TGTGCCAGCAGTTCAGTACAGGGTAAGCCCCAGCATTTT; CDR3aa: CASSSVQGKPQHF
abundance: NA; d_gene: NA; v_gene: TRBV10-2; j_gene: TRBJ1-2; CDR3nt: TGCGCCAGCAGTGGAAAGGGTAAACTTTATGGCTACACCTTC; CDR3aa: CASSGKGKLYGYTF
abundance: NA; d_gene: NA; v_gene: TRBV25-1; j_gene: TRBJ2-7; CDR3nt: TGTGCCAGCAAAGGAGGCGGGTCCTACGAGCAGTACTTC; CDR3aa: CASKGGGSYEQYF
abundance: NA; d_gene: TRBD2; v_gene: TRBV14; j_gene: TRBJ2-1; CDR3nt: TGTGCCAGCACTGGGACTAGCGGGAGGGCCTCGTATGAGCAGTTCTTC; CDR3aa: CASTGTSGRASYEQFF
abundance: NA; d_gene: TRBD2; v_gene: TRBV6-2/TRBV6-3; j_gene: TRBJ2-5; CDR3nt: TGTGCCAGCAGCCCCACCGGGGCGGGGGGGCCTCGGGAGACCCAGTACTTC; CDR3aa: CASSPTGAGGPRETQYF
abundance: NA; d_gene: TRBD2; v_gene: TRBV9; j_gene: TRBJ2-3; CDR3nt: TGTGCCAGCACCGTTGGTCTAGCGGGGGGGCCCGCAGATACGCAGTATTTT; CDR3aa: CASTVGLAGGPADTQYF
abundance: NA; d_gene: NA; v_gene: TRBV6-5; j_gene: TRBJ1-4; CDR3nt: TGTGCCAGCAGTCCGATGTGGGGTCATGAAAAACTGTTTTTT; CDR3aa: CASSPMWGHEKLFF
abundance: NA; d_gene: NA; v_gene: TRBV5-5; j_gene: TRBJ2-5; CDR3nt: TGTGCCAGCAGCTGGGGGACTGCAGAGACCCAGTACTTC; CDR3aa: CASSWGTAETQYF
abundance: NA; d_gene: TRBD2; v_gene: TRBV7-2; j_gene: TRBJ2-3; CDR3nt: TGTGCCAGCAGCTTACGACTAGCTGGTAGCACAGATACGCAGTATTTT; CDR3aa: CASSLRLAGSTDTQYF
abundance: NA; d_gene: TRBD1; v_gene: TRBV6-5; j_gene: TRBJ1-2; CDR3nt: TGTGCCAGCAGTTACGACGGGAGACAGGGAACCCATGGCTACACCTTC; CDR3aa: CASSYDGRQGTHGYTF
abundance: NA; d_gene: TRBD2; v_gene: TRBV24-1; j_gene: TRBJ2-3; CDR3nt: TGTGCCATCGGACTAGCGGTCACAGATACGCAGTATTTT; CDR3aa: CAIGLAVTDTQYF